This T cell receptor beta chain was captured by sequencing in a study of tumour-infiltrating T cells in Burkitt lymphoma. Study-wide background: Overall and progression-free survival were predicted by productive clonality.

The CDR3 covers 13 residues. Germline CDR1 SGDLS, CDR2 YYNGEE. With 4 bases removed from V and 2 bases from J, the gap between germline ends came to 7 bases. Only in-frame clones appear in the TCRdb table, and some are missing; sequencing was by immunoSEQ multiplex PCR. The top ten hold 2.1% of the sample, which has 15,000 to 20,000 clones, 70% to 80% seen once. This clone was recorded a few times. This sequence originates from a human donor with diffuse large B-cell lymphoma. The chain links TRBV9 to TRBJ2-1, with D perhaps TRBD2 (6 bases). The specimen was tumor tissue. Written as DNA, the CDR3 is TGTGCCAGCAGCTCTAGCGCCTACAATGAGCAGTTCTTC. Its translation is CASSSSAYNEQFF. The whole variable domain, remainder taken from reference TRBV9 and TRBJ2-1, is DSGVTQTPKHLITATGQRVTLRCSPRSGDLSVYWYQQSLDQGLQFLIQYYNGEERAKGNILERFSAQQFPDLHSELNLSSLELGDSALYFCASSSSAYNEQFFGPGTRLTVL.